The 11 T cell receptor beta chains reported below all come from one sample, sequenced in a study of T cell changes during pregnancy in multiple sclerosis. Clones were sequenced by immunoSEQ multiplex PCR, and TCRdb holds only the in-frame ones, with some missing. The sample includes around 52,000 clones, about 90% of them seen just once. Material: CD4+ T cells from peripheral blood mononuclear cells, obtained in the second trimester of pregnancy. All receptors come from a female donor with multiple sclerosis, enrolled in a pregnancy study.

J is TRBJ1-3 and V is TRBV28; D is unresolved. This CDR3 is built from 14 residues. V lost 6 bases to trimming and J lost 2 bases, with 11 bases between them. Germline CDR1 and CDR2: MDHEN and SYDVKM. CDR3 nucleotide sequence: TGTGCCAGCAGCCTCCCCACACCTGGAAACACCATATATTTT. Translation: CASSLPTPGNTIYF.

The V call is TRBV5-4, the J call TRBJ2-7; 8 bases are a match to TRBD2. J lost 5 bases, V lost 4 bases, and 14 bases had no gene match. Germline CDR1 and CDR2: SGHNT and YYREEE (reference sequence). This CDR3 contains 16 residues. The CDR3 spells CASSPRPGGSGDEQYF. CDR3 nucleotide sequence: TGTGCCAGCAGCCCTCGTCCGGGAGGGAGTGGCGACGAGCAGTACTTC.

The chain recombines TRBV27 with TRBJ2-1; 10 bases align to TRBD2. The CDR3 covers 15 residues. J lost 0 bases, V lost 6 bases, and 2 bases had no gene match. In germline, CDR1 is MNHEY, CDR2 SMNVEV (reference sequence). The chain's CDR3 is CASRIAGGSYNEQFF. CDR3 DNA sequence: TGTGCCAGCAGAATAGCGGGAGGCTCCTACAATGAGCAGTTCTTC.

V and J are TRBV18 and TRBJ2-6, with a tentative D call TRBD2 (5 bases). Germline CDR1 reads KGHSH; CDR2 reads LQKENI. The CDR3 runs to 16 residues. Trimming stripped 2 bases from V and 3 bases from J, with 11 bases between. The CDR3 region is CASSPSNRDGANVLTF. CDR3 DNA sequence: TGTGCCAGCTCACCAAGCAATCGGGATGGGGCCAACGTCCTGACTTTC. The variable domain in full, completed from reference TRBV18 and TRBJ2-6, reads NAGVMQNPRHLVRRRGQEARLRCSPMKGHSHVYWYRQLPEEGLKFMVYLQKENIIDESGMPKERFSAEFPKEGPSILRIQQVVRGDSAAYFCASSPSNRDGANVLTFGAGSRLTVL.

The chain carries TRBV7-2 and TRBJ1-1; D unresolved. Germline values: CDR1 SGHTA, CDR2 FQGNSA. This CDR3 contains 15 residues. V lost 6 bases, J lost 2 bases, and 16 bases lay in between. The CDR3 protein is CASSFDGDPNTEAFF. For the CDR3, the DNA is TGTGCCAGCAGTTTTGACGGGGATCCAAACACTGAAGCTTTCTTT.

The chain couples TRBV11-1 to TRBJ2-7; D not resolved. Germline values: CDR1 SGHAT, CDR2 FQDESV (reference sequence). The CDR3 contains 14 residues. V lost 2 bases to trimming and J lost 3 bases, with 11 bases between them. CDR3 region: CASSLRIASYEQYF. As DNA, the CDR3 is TGTGCCAGCAGCTTAAGGATAGCCAGCTACGAGCAGTACTTC.

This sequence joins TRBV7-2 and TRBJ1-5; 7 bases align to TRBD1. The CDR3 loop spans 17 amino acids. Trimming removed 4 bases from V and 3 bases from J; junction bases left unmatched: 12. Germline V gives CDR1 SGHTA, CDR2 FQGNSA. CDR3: CASSSKRLQGINQPQHF. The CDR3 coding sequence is TGTGCCAGCAGCTCCAAAAGACTACAGGGGATCAATCAGCCCCAGCATTTT.

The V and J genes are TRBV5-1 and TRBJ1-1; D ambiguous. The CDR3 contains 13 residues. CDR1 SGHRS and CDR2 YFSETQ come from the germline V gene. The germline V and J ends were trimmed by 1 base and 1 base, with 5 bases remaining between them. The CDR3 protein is CASSLKRNTEAFF. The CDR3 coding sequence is TGCGCCAGCAGCTTGAAGAGGAACACTGAAGCTTTCTTT.

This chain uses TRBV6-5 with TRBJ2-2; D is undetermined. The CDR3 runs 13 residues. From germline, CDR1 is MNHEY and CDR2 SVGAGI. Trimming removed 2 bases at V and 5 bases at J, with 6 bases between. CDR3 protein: CASSYGPTGELFF. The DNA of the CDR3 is TGTGCCAGCAGTTACGGGCCAACCGGGGAGCTGTTTTTT.

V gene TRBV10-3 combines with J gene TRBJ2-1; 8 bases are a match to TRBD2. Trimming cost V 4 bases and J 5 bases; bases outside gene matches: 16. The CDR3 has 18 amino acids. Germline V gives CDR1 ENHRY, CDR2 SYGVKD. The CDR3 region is CAISGSLPTGGGNNEQFF. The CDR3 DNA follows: TGTGCCATCAGTGGCAGCCTCCCCACGGGAGGGGGGAACAATGAGCAGTTCTTC.

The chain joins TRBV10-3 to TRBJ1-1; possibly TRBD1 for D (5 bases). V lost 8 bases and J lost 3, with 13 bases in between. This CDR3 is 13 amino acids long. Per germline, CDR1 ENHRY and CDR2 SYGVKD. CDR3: CAIGERGDTEAFF. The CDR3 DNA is TGTGCCATCGGGGAGCGGGGGGACACTGAAGCTTTCTTT.